The clone carrying this T cell receptor (beta chain) showed up just a few times. Described time point: persistent/refractory GD, antithyroid drugs over 5 years with positive TRAb. PBMCs were the source of the RNA used for TCR sequencing. For TCR beta, libraries came from iRepertoire HTBI primers and Arm-PCR of CDR3 regions. TCRdb independently ran MiXCR on the multiplex PCR reads; one entry per CDR3 protein. The table includes 250,000 to 300,000 distinct CDR3 sequences, around 20% detected once. This entry is derived from a study of regulatory T cells in long-lasting Graves disease. Losses at the gene ends were 4 bases for V and 4 bases for J; bases not matched to a gene: 7. CDR1 is SGHAT, CDR2 FQNNGV, per germline. CDR3 length: 16 residues.

The chain has TRBV11-2 and TRBJ1-4; 9 bases are a match to TRBD1. The sequence came from a female donor with Graves disease. The sequencing used peripheral blood mononuclear cells (PBMCs), collected when the disease was refractory, from a patient treated with antithyroid drugs. DNA of the CDR3: TGTGCCAGCAGCTCGACAGGGGGGATGGATAATGAAAAACTGTTTTTT. Its translation is CASSSTGGMDNEKLFF.